This TCR beta chain was identified in a study of control samples from healthy donors and cancer patients. Only in-frame clones appear in the TCRdb table, and some are missing; sequencing was by immunoSEQ multiplex PCR. The table records 150,000 or so clones, approximately 94% of them present only once. This clone was seen only once. The CDR3 contains 16 residues. Looked up from germline, CDR1 is LGHNA and CDR2 is YNFKEQ. V shed 4 bases and J shed 2 bases, with 17 bases lying between them. This clonotype was sampled from a man aged 40-49 years in good health. The sample consisted of blood. The chain employs TRBV4-2 and TRBJ1-2, with D maybe TRBD1 (6 bases). CDR3 nucleotide sequence: TGTGCCAGCAGCCCTGATCCGGCAGGGGACAACTATGGCTACACCTTC. This translates into CASSPDPAGDNYGYTF.